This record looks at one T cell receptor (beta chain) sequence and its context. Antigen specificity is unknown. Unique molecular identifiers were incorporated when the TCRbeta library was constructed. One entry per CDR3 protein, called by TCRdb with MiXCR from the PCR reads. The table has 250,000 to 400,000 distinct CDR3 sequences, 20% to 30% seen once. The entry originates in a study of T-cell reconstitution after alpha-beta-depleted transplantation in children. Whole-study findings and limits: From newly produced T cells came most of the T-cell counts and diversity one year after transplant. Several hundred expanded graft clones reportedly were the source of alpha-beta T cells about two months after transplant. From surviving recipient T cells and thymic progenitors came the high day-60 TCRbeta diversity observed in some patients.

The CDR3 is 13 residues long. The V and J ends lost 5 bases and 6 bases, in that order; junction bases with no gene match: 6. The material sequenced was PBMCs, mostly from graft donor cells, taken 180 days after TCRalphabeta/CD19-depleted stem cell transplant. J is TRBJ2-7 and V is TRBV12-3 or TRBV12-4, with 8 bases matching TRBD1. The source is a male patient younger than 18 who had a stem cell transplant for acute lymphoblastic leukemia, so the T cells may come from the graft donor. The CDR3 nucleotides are TGTGCCAGCAGTCCGCGGACAGGGAGCGAGCAGTACTTC. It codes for CASSPRTGSEQYF.